This is a list of T cell receptor beta chains from one sample in a study of graft-versus-host responses after intestinal transplantation. Assay used: immunoSEQ multiplex PCR; TCRdb lists only in-frame clones, some missing. The data contain around 7,400 clones, roughly 69% of them singletons. This specimen was ileum tissue, taken approximately 240 days after intestinal transplantation. These receptors all come from a human patient who received an intestinal transplant, so some T cells may come from the graft donor. The CDR3 runs from the conserved cysteine through the conserved F or W. D genes are given only for firm matches. Rows may omit the clone size; those that give it use once, few, many or a size class.

TRBV11-3	TRBJ1-4	-	-	CASSLDGYSAPNEKLFF	TGTGCCAGCAGCTTAGATGGTTACTCGGCTCCTAATGAAAAACTGTTTTTT
TRBV29-1	TRBJ2-1	-	-	CSVEVGISSYNEQFF	TGCAGCGTTGAAGTCGGGATCAGCTCCTACAATGAGCAGTTCTTC
TRBV10-1	TRBJ2-7	-	-	CASSDGRVSYEQYF	TGCGCCAGCAGTGATGGCAGGGTCTCCTACGAGCAGTACTTC
TRBV30	TRBJ1-6	TRBD1	-	CAGRQGIIGPLHF	TGTGCCGGAAGACAGGGAATAATAGGGCCCCTCCACTTT
TRBV9	TRBJ2-1	TRBD2	few	CASSVSGLAGSYNEQFF	TGTGCCAGCAGCGTTTCCGGACTAGCGGGCTCCTACAATGAGCAGTTCTTC
TRBV2	TRBJ2-3	-	-	CASSPWPDTQYF	TGTGCCAGCAGCCCTTGGCCAGATACGCAGTATTTT
TRBV6-5	TRBJ1-1	-	-	CASSYSWQGNTEAFF	TGTGCCAGCAGTTACAGTTGGCAGGGGAACACTGAAGCTTTCTTT
TRBV30	TRBJ1-4	-	-	CAWSVIQGGEEKLFF	TGTGCCTGGAGTGTAATCCAGGGTGGCGAGGAAAAACTGTTTTTT
TRBV2	TRBJ1-6	-	-	CASSEASGWSPLHF	TGTGCCAGCAGTGAAGCGTCAGGGTGGTCACCCCTCCACTTT
TRBV11-2	TRBJ1-6	-	-	CASSAQPGGNSPLHF	TGTGCCAGCAGCGCCCAGCCCGGGGGTAATTCACCCCTCCACTTT
TRBV6-1	TRBJ1-1	-	large	CASSPLLNTEAFF	TGTGCCAGCAGTCCCCTCTTGAACACTGAAGCTTTCTTT
TRBV4-3	TRBJ1-6	-	-	CASSQRQLSGDSPLHF	TGCGCCAGCAGCCAGCGACAGCTTTCGGGTGATTCACCCCTCCACTTT
TRBV5-4	TRBJ2-5	TRBD1	-	CASSLEDRQETQYF	TGTGCCAGCAGCTTGGAGGACAGGCAAGAGACCCAGTACTTC
TRBV4-1	TRBJ2-1	-	few	CASSLGAGNEQFF	TGCGCCAGCAGCCTGGGGGCAGGAAATGAGCAGTTCTTC
TRBV5-6	TRBJ1-3	-	few	CASSLRRINTIYF	TGTGCCAGCAGCTTGAGGCGGATAAACACCATATATTTT
TRBV6-4	TRBJ2-3	-	-	CASSDSGGPTDTQYF	TGTGCCAGCAGTGACTCGGGGGGGCCGACAGATACGCAGTATTTT
TRBV4-3	TRBJ1-4	-	-	CASSQDRQVGEKLFF	TGCGCCAGCAGCCAAGATCGCCAGGTGGGGGAAAAACTGTTTTTT
TRBV28	TRBJ2-2	-	-	CASSSMTGELFF	TGTGCCAGCAGTTCTATGACCGGGGAGCTGTTTTTT
TRBV4-2	TRBJ1-5	-	-	CASSQGPRGPQHF	TGTGCCAGCAGCCAAGGACCGAGGGGGCCCCAGCATTTT
TRBV19	TRBJ2-2	-	-	CASKEGGANGELFF	TGTGCCAGTAAAGAAGGGGGGGCCAACGGGGAGCTGTTTTTT
TRBV28	TRBJ2-1	TRBD2	-	CASSLWGSGRAWNEQFF	TGTGCCAGCAGTTTATGGGGTAGCGGGAGGGCCTGGAATGAGCAGTTCTTC
TRBV16	TRBJ1-5	-	-	CASSPRDSNQPQHF	TGTGCCAGCAGCCCCCGGGACAGCAATCAGCCCCAGCATTTT
TRBV7-8	TRBJ1-5	-	-	CASSPFMGESQPQHF	TGTGCCAGCAGCCCCTTTATGGGCGAAAGTCAGCCCCAGCATTTT
TRBV18	TRBJ2-1	-	-	CASSPRVSSYNEQFF	TGTGCCAGCTCACCGAGGGTAAGCTCCTACAATGAGCAGTTCTTC
TRBV4-1	TRBJ2-2	-	-	CASSGQSQGRGSGELFF	TGCGCCAGCAGCGGACAGAGCCAGGGGAGAGGGTCCGGGGAGCTGTTTTTT